What follows are 29 T cell receptor beta chains derived from one specimen sequenced in a study of shared clonotypes between healthy human individuals. Some clones are missing from TCRdb's copy, which holds only in-frame ones; the method was immunoSEQ multiplex PCR. The table lists roughly 2.5 million clones, 90% to 95% of them singletons. Sequenced: naive CD4+ T cells sorted from blood. Subset in this sample: CD45RA+ positively selected. The receptors were gathered from a man between 18 and 29 years old in good health.

The gene calls are TRBV18 and TRBJ1-3; 7 bases are shared with TRBD1. This CDR3 region has 14 residues. V trimming: 3 bases; J trimming: 4 bases; junction bases outside the gene matches: 3. From germline, CDR1 is KGHSH and CDR2 LQKENI. The CDR3 nucleotides read TGTGCCAGCTCACCGGGACAGCAAGGAAACACCATATATTTT. As protein: CASSPGQQGNTIYF.

This chain links TRBV15 with TRBJ1-1; D is uncertain. Trimming shortened V by 1 base and J by 3 bases, and 9 bases separated the two germline ends. Germline CDR1 LNHNV, CDR2 YYDKDF (reference sequence). This CDR3 comprises 14 residues. The CDR3 DNA is TGTGCCACCAGCAGAGGGCGGTCGGACACTGAAGCTTTCTTT. Translation gives CATSRGRSDTEAFF.

The chain joins TRBV28 to TRBJ2-5, with 11 bases aligning to TRBD2. This CDR3 region has 16 residues. V gave up 2 bases and J gave up 9 bases; unmatched junction bases: 11. From germline, CDR1 is MDHEN and CDR2 SYDVKM. The CDR3 here is CASSLVPGSGGASQYF. The CDR3 nucleotides read TGTGCCAGCAGTTTAGTTCCGGGTAGCGGGGGGGCCTCCCAGTACTTC. Full variable domain (outside the CDR3, taken from reference TRBV28 and TRBJ2-5): DVKVTQSSRYLVKRTGEKVFLECVQDMDHENMFWYRQDPGLGLRLIYFSYDVKMKEKGDIPEGYSVSREKKERFSLILESASTNQTSMYLCASSLVPGSGGASQYFGPGTRLLVL.

V gene TRBV30 combines with J gene TRBJ2-2; unclear D gene. Germline V gives CDR1 GTSNPN, CDR2 SVGIG (reference sequence). Trimming removed 7 bases from V and 0 bases from J, with 6 bases in between. There are 12 residues in the CDR3. CDR3: CASDPNTGELFF. For the CDR3, the DNA is TGTGCCTCGGACCCGAACACCGGGGAGCTGTTTTTT.

The genes are TRBV2 and TRBJ2-1, with D possibly TRBD1 on 6 matching bases. From germline, CDR1 is SNHLY and CDR2 FYNNEI. Trimming cost V 5 bases and J 7 bases, with 15 bases left between them. The length of the CDR3 is 14 residues. The CDR3 region has the DNA TGTGCCAGCAGTAGGACAGTCAGGAATAATGAGCAGTTCTTC. Protein product: CASSRTVRNNEQFF.

The rearrangement links TRBV30 to TRBJ2-1; D not certain. CDR3 length: 12 residues. Germline values: CDR1 GTSNPN, CDR2 SVGIG (reference sequence). Trimming removed 0 bases from V and 8 bases from J, with 8 bases in between. The CDR3 DNA sequence: TGTGCCTGGAGTGTAGGTCGTTATGAGCAGTTCTTC. The encoded protein is CAWSVGRYEQFF.

The chain links TRBV4-1 to TRBJ1-4; no clear D. Per the germline V gene, CDR1 is MGHRA and CDR2 is YSYEKL. Trimming took 1 base from V and 7 from J, leaving 13 bases between them. The CDR3 is made up of 15 amino acids. In nucleotides, the CDR3 is TGCGCCAGCAGCCAAGGCCCCGCGGGGATTGAAAAACTGTTTTTT. This sequence encodes CASSQGPAGIEKLFF.

The rearrangement uses TRBV6-1 and TRBJ2-7; D tentatively fits TRBD1 or TRBD2 (5 bases each). From germline, CDR1 is MNHNS and CDR2 SASEGT. The V end was cut by 8 bases, the J end by 0 bases, with 17 bases between. The CDR3 totals 15 residues. This chain's CDR3 is CASAQGRGSSYEQYF. CDR3 DNA: TGTGCCAGCGCCCAGGGTCGGGGAAGCTCCTACGAGCAGTACTTC.

V is TRBV21-1 and J is TRBJ1-5. TRBV21-1 is a pseudogene. The CDR3 length is 16 residues. The CDR3 loop reads CASSKARWDPAVEEHF. The CDR3 DNA is TGTGCCAGCAGCAAAGCGAGGTGGGACCCCGCCGTAGAGGAGCATTTT.

Notes on this clone: A junction end diverges from the germline sequence, so it may reflect a read error. The CDR3 protein is CASSLDARNEQFF. The CDR3 nucleotides are TGTGCTAGCAGCTTAGACGCTAGGAATGAGCAGTTCTTC. The chain uses TRBV7-7 and TRBJ2-1; D remains ambiguous. The CDR3 has 13 amino acids. From germline, CDR1 is SSHAT and CDR2 FNYEAQ (reference sequence).

The V and J genes are TRBV2 and TRBJ2-2; possible D gene TRBD1, 5 bases. Germline assignment: CDR1 SNHLY and CDR2 FYNNEI. This CDR3 has 14 residues. The ends were cut back, 8 bases at V and 0 bases at J, with 10 bases in the middle. CDR3 sequence (DNA): TGTGCCAGCGATGCAGGGACGAACACCGGGGAGCTGTTTTTT. Its translation: CASDAGTNTGELFF.

This clone has a single count. Sequence at one end of the junction differs from germline and may be a read error. The chain links TRBV30 to TRBJ2-2; D is perhaps TRBD2 (6 bases). Per the germline V gene, CDR1 is GTSNPN and CDR2 is SVGIG (reference sequence). The CDR3 consists of 15 residues. The CDR3 bases are TGTGCCTGGAGTCCGCTAGGGCAGGGCTTGGGGGGGCTGTTTTTT. It codes for CAWSPLGQGLGGLFF.

The chain joins TRBV6-6 to TRBJ1-1, with TRBD1 matching 7 bases. The J segment lost 2 bases and the V segment lost 6 bases, leaving 6 bases of the junction unmatched. The CDR3 length is 14 residues. Per the germline V gene, CDR1 is MNHNY and CDR2 is SVGAGI (reference sequence). The CDR3: CASSRGTENTEAFF. The CDR3 bases are TGTGCCAGCAGCCGTGGGACAGAAAACACTGAAGCTTTCTTT.

The chain combines TRBV14 with TRBJ2-3; maybe TRBD2 (5 bases). CDR1 and CDR2 from the germline V gene are SGHDN and FVKESK. There are 13 residues in the CDR3. The V end lost 1 base, the J end lost 7 bases, and 9 bases lay between the germline ends. The CDR3 loop reads CASSQGLPYTQYF. The DNA of the CDR3 is TGTGCCAGCAGCCAAGGACTACCTTATACGCAGTATTTT.

Note on this clone: Other DNA sequences from this sample encode an identical CDR3 as well. The rearrangement uses TRBV5-1 and TRBJ1-3, with D possibly TRBD1 on 5 matching bases. V was cut by 0 bases and J by 4 bases, with 5 bases left in between. There are 13 residues in the CDR3. CDR1 is SGHRS, CDR2 YFSETQ, per germline. The DNA for the CDR3 is TGCGCCAGCAGCTTGGACAGGGGAAACACCATATATTTT. It is translated as CASSLDRGNTIYF.

V is TRBV10-3 and J is TRBJ2-5, with unresolved D. The CDR3 is 12 residues long. The germline CDR1 and CDR2 sequences are ENHRY and SYGVKD. Trimming removed 6 bases from V and 0 bases from J, with 5 bases in between. CDR3: CAIRENQETQYF. CDR3 nucleotides: TGTGCCATCAGGGAAAACCAAGAGACCCAGTACTTC.

The rearrangement links TRBV2 to TRBJ2-1; maybe TRBD2 (7 bases). Germline V gene data show CDR1 as SNHLY and CDR2 as FYNNEI. V dropped 6 bases and J dropped 3 bases, with 12 bases sitting between them. CDR3 length: 14 amino acids. The CDR3 sequence: CASRRGGYYNEQFF. The CDR3 nucleotides read TGTGCCAGCAGGAGGGGGGGCTACTACAATGAGCAGTTCTTC.

The gene calls are TRBV15 and TRBJ1-3; 8 nucleotides match TRBD1. CDR1 is LNHNV and CDR2 is YYDKDF in the germline V gene (reference sequence). The V gene end was trimmed by 3 bases and the J gene end by 6 bases; junction bases not matched to a gene: 13. The CDR3 totals 17 residues. This CDR3 is CATSRRPPGQGINTIYF. The CDR3, as DNA: TGTGCCACCAGCAGGCGACCCCCCGGACAGGGAATAAACACCATATATTTT.

This rearrangement joins TRBV27 to TRBJ2-5; TRBD1 matches 8 bases. CDR3 length: 12 amino acids. V was clipped by 6 bases and J by 10 bases; unmatched bases: 7. Germline V gives CDR1 MNHEY, CDR2 SMNVEV (reference sequence). This CDR3 reads CASRGTGVGQYF. The CDR3 DNA reads TGTGCCAGCAGGGGGACAGGCGTGGGCCAGTACTTC.

This chain uses TRBV6-1 with TRBJ2-7; no firm D call. CDR1 MNHNS and CDR2 SASEGT come from the germline V gene. The V and J ends lost 6 bases and 6 bases respectively, with 12 bases between them. The CDR3 is 12 residues long. The CDR3 loop is CASSLDWGEQYF. CDR3 in DNA: TGTGCCAGCAGCCTAGATTGGGGCGAGCAGTACTTC.

This chain links TRBV13 with TRBJ1-6; the D gene is possibly TRBD1 (5 bases). This CDR3 has 15 residues. The V gene's germline CDR1 is PRHDT and CDR2 FYEKMQ (reference sequence). The V and J ends lost 4 bases and 10 bases respectively, with 17 bases between them. This chain's CDR3 is CASSSRDVGASPLHF. CDR3 bases: TGTGCCAGCAGCTCCCGGGACGTAGGTGCATCACCCCTCCACTTT.

The V gene is TRBV6-6, the J gene TRBJ1-5; D not resolved. V was cut by 4 bases and J by 3 bases, with 4 bases left in between. The CDR3 has 12 amino acids. Per the germline V gene, CDR1 is MNHNY and CDR2 is SVGAGI (reference sequence). The CDR3 loop reads CASSFNNQPQHF. For the CDR3, the DNA is TGTGCCAGCAGTTTTAACAATCAGCCCCAGCATTTT.

The chain recombines TRBV19 with TRBJ2-7; 12 nucleotides match TRBD2. V lost 4 bases, J lost 6 bases, and 4 bases stayed unmatched. There are 14 residues in the CDR3. Germline CDR1 and CDR2: LNHDA and SQIVND (reference sequence). In DNA form, the CDR3 reads TGTGCCAGTAGTACACTAGCGGGAGGCGCCGAGCAGTACTTC. The encoded protein is CASSTLAGGAEQYF.

The chain combines TRBV6-6 with TRBJ1-1, with D unclear. V was trimmed by 8 bases and J by 7 bases, leaving 11 bases between them. Per germline, CDR1 MNHNY and CDR2 SVGAGI (reference sequence). This CDR3 contains 11 residues. The CDR3 DNA is TGTGCCAGCCGTCGGGGATTTGAAGCTTTCTTT. Translated, it gives CASRRGFEAFF.

CDR3 region: CASRLETSTDTQYF. As DNA, the CDR3 is TGTGCAAGTCGCTTAGAAACTAGCACAGATACGCAGTATTTT. This chain uses TRBV12-2 with TRBJ2-3; TRBD2, as called in the table, went unchecked against the DNA. TRBV12-2 is a pseudogene locus. This CDR3 is built from 14 residues.

The genes are TRBV5-6 and TRBJ2-5; D is unclear. The DNA end favors TRBJ2-7, so the J call may be wrong. The CDR3 has 14 residues. Germline-derived CDR1 and CDR2 are SGHDT and YYEEEE. CDR3 coding DNA: TGTGCCAGCAGCCCCCCGTGGAGTCTGTACGAGCAGTACTTC. Its protein is CASSPPWSLYEQYF.

The chain recombines TRBV28 with TRBJ1-5, with D tentatively TRBD1 (5 bases). Germline V gene data show CDR1 as MDHEN and CDR2 as SYDVKM. The CDR3 is 14 amino acids. Deletions cut 3 bases from V and 2 bases from J, with 8 bases between. The CDR3 nucleotides read TGTGCCAGCAGTTTGATACAGGGCAATCAGCCCCAGCATTTT. It yields the protein CASSLIQGNQPQHF.

Comments on this clone: Within the sample, other DNA sequences also encode this same CDR3. CDR3 sequence: CAWSRGGGTEAFF. In DNA, the CDR3 is TGTGCCTGGAGTCGAGGCGGGGGCACTGAAGCTTTCTTT. The rearrangement joins TRBV30 to TRBJ1-1; D is possibly TRBD1 (5 bases). Germline V lookup: CDR1 GTSNPN, CDR2 SVGIG (reference sequence). The length of the CDR3 is 13 residues. V shed 2 bases and J shed 4 bases, with 11 bases lying between them.

The chain is built from TRBV7-9 and TRBJ2-3, with 8 bases lining up with TRBD2. J was trimmed by 5 bases and V by 1 base; bases with no gene match: 5. Germline-derived CDR1 and CDR2 are SEHNR and FQNEAQ (reference sequence). There are 15 residues in the CDR3. Written as DNA, the CDR3 is TGTGCCAGCAGCTTAGACGGGGGGGCCGGAGATACGCAGTATTTT. Its translation: CASSLDGGAGDTQYF. Full variable domain (remainder filled in from reference TRBV7-9 and TRBJ2-3): DTGVSQNPRHKITKRGQNVTFRCDPISEHNRLYWYRQTLGQGPEFLTYFQNEAQLEKSRLLSDRFSAERPKGSFSTLEIQRTEQGDSAMYLCASSLDGGAGDTQYFGPGTRLTVL.